A single sample is the source of the 14 T cell receptor beta chains below, sequenced in a study of cytomegalovirus exposure and HLA in healthy donors. It was with 60 Vbeta and 13 Jbeta primers that the PCR ran. Sequencing used immunoSEQ multiplex PCR; TCRdb keeps in-frame clones, though not all of them. The sample yields under 200,000 clones, approximately 84% seen once. Sequenced sample: PBMCs. The receptor source for this set is a middle-aged woman in good health and CMV-seropositive.

The chain employs TRBV7-2 and TRBJ1-1, with 10 bases matching TRBD1. The ends lost 5 bases at V and 6 bases at J; junction bases unmatched: 3. Germline V gives CDR1 SGHTA, CDR2 FQGNSA. The CDR3 extends over 13 amino acids. DNA for the CDR3: TGTGCCAGCAGCGGGACAGGGGTGTCTGAAGCTTTCTTT. Amino acid sequence: CASSGTGVSEAFF.

Turning to this clone: The junction departs from the called germline gene at one end, perhaps through a read error. The chain combines TRBV6-1 with TRBJ1-2; D gene uncertain. From germline, CDR1 is MNHNS and CDR2 SASEGT. The CDR3 is 13 residues long. CDR3 nucleotides: TGTGTCAGCAGTGAAGGAGGGTCGGATGGCTACACCTTC. This gives the protein CVSSEGGSDGYTF.

This clone was seen a single time. Other DNA sequences in the same sample also yield this CDR3. CDR3 protein: CASSGGLYGYTF. The CDR3 DNA sequence: TGTGCCAGCAGTGGGGGGCTCTATGGCTACACCTTC. The chain uses TRBV2 and TRBJ1-2, with D maybe TRBD1 (6 bases). The V gene lost 4 bases and the J gene lost 4 bases, with 7 bases spanning the gap. The germline gives CDR1 SNHLY, CDR2 FYNNEI. The CDR3 extends over 12 amino acids.

The gene calls are TRBV7-9 and TRBJ2-1, with TRBD1 matching 8 bases. CDR3 length: 15 residues. CDR1 and CDR2 (germline): SEHNR, FQNEAQ (reference sequence). J lost 8 bases, V lost 5 bases, and 11 bases had no gene match. CDR3 loop: CASSRGQGGMDEQFF. For the CDR3, the DNA is TGTGCCAGCAGCCGAGGACAGGGTGGAATGGATGAGCAGTTCTTC.

This chain links TRBV7-2 with TRBJ2-1; D is ambiguous. V lost 7 bases, J lost 7 bases, and 23 bases lay in between. The CDR3 length is 16 residues. Germline V CDR1 and CDR2: SGHTA, FQGNSA. CDR3 nucleotides: TGTGCCAGCACCGCAATCGGGTCTTTTGGGTCTAATGAGCAGTTCTTC. This gives the protein CASTAIGSFGSNEQFF.

V is TRBV29-1 and J is TRBJ1-1, with D maybe TRBD1 (5 bases). Trimming pared 6 bases from V and 5 bases from J, leaving 19 bases between. Germline CDR1 SQVTM, CDR2 ANQGSEA. The CDR3 is 14 amino acids. Here the CDR3 reads CSVNSGLPETEAFF. DNA of the CDR3: TGCAGCGTGAACTCGGGACTCCCGGAAACTGAAGCTTTCTTT.

CDR3: CASGEGGAYNEQFF. The DNA for the CDR3 is TGTGCCAGCGGGGAGGGGGGGGCCTACAATGAGCAGTTCTTC. The V and J genes are TRBV28 and TRBJ2-1; TRBD2 is a possible D gene (7 bases). The germline gives CDR1 MDHEN, CDR2 SYDVKM. V lost 8 bases, J lost 2 bases, and 13 bases lay in between. The CDR3 totals 14 residues.

The CDR3 sequence is CASSPGGSYGYTF. The CDR3 coding sequence is TGCGCCAGCAGCCCCGGGGGTTCCTATGGCTACACCTTC. The chain joins TRBV5-1 to TRBJ1-2, with D perhaps matching TRBD1 (5 bases). V gave up 4 bases and J gave up 4 bases, with 11 bases separating them. The germline CDR1 and CDR2 sequences are SGHRS and YFSETQ. This CDR3 is built from 13 residues.

The chain employs TRBV7-9 and TRBJ1-6, with D unclear. The V and J ends lost 1 base and 11 bases respectively, with 12 bases between them. The CDR3 consists of 14 residues. Germline loops: CDR1 SEHNR, CDR2 FQNEAQ (reference sequence). CDR3 in DNA: TGTGCCAGCAGCTTAGGCGGGGAGCGAACACCCCTCCACTTT. This translates into CASSLGGERTPLHF.

This clone was seen just once. V is TRBV6-1 and J is TRBJ2-6; D remains ambiguous. The CDR3 is 14 amino acids. The germline V and J ends were trimmed by 2 bases and 4 bases, with 6 bases remaining between them. The germline CDR1 and CDR2 sequences are MNHNS and SASEGT. CDR3 nucleotide sequence: TGTGCCAGCAGTGAAAACTCCGGGGCCAACGTCCTGACTTTC. Protein: CASSENSGANVLTF.

This rearrangement joins TRBV6-7 to TRBJ1-1; TRBD1 might be the D (6 bases). Being an ORF, TRBV6-7 has a function that is uncertain. This CDR3 contains 14 residues. V lost 10 bases and J lost 0, with 15 bases in between. The CDR3 region is CANLLTGMNTEAFF. CDR3 in DNA: TGTGCCAACCTGCTGACAGGTATGAACACTGAAGCTTTCTTT.

CDR3 DNA: TGCGCCAGCAGCTCCGGACAGGGGGCCTATGGCTACACCTTC. Encoded protein: CASSSGQGAYGYTF. The chain recombines TRBV4-1 with TRBJ1-2; the match to TRBD1 covers 11 bases. The germline V gene encodes CDR1 MGHRA and CDR2 YSYEKL. The CDR3 consists of 14 residues. V lost 5 bases and J lost 4; bases outside the gene matches: 3.

The rearrangement links TRBV6-6 to TRBJ2-2; D unclear. The V end was cut by 6 bases, the J end by 11 bases, with 16 bases between. CDR1 is MNHNY, CDR2 SVGAGI, per germline (reference sequence). This CDR3 is built from 13 residues. The CDR3 sequence is CASSPLEASELFF. The CDR3 DNA is TGTGCCAGCAGCCCCCTGGAAGCGAGTGAGCTGTTTTTT.

The rearrangement joins TRBV5-4 to TRBJ2-2; D may be TRBD2 (5 bases). In germline, CDR1 is SGHNT, CDR2 YYREEE (reference sequence). V dropped 4 bases and J dropped 3 bases, with 13 bases sitting between them. This CDR3 has 15 amino acids. CDR3 region: CASSPWTGDTGELFF. For the CDR3, the DNA is TGTGCCAGCAGCCCGTGGACTGGGGACACCGGGGAGCTGTTTTTT.